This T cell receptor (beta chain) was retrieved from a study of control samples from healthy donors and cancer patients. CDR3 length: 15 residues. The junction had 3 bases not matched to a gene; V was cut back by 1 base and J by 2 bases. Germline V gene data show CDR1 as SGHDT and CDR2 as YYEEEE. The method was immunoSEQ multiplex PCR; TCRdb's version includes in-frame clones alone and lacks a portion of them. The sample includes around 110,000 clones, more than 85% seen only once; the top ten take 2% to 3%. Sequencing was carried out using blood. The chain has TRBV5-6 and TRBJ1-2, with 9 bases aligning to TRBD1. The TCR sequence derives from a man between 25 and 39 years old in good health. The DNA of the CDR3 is TGTGCCAGCAGCTTGAAACAGGGGGCCAACTATGGCTACACCTTC. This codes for CASSLKQGANYGYTF. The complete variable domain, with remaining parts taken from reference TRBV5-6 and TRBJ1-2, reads DAGVTQSPTHLIKTRGQQVTLRCSPKSGHDTVSWYQQALGQGPQFIFQYYEEEERQRGNFPDRFSGHQFPNYSSELNVNALLLGDSALYLCASSLKQGANYGYTFGSGTRLTVV.